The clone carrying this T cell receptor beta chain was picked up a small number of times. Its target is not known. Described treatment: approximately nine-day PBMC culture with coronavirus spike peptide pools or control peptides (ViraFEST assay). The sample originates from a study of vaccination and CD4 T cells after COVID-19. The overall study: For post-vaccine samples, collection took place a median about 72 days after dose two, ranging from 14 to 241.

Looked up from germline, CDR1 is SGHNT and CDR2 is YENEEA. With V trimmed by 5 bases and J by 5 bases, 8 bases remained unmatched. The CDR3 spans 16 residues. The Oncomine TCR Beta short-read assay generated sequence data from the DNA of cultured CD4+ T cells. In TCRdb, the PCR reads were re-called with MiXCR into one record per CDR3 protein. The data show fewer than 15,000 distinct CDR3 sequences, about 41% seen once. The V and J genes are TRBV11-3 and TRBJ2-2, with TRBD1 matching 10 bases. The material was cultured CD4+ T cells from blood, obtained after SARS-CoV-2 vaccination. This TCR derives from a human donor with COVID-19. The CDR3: CASSAQGQGLTGELFF. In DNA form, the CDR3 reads TGTGCCAGCAGCGCCCAGGGACAGGGGTTGACCGGGGAGCTGTTTTTT.